These T cell receptor beta chains were read from a single sample in a study of patients and donors after allogeneic stem cell transplantation. TCRdb independently ran MiXCR on the RT-PCR reads; one entry per CDR3 protein. The profile covers roughly 150,000 distinct CDR3 sequences, with approximately 24% appearing a single time and roughly 26% taken by the ten largest. What was sequenced was blood, either unsorted or a sorted T cell fraction (not recorded which). The receptors stem from a human donor who was either an allogeneic HSCT recipient or a stem cell or donor lymphocyte infusion donor (not recorded which). It is not recorded whose cells these are; they may come from a transplant donor. CDR3s include the opening cysteine and the closing phenylalanine or tryptophan. A D gene is named only where the DNA matches it firmly. Rows give clone size only sometimes, using once, few, many, or a class for an expanded clone.

D gene	clone size	J gene	V gene	CDR3 DNA	CDR3 protein
NA	few	TRBJ1-2	TRBV27	TGTGCCAGCGGAGGGGTCTTCGGCTATGGCTACACCTTC	CASGGVFGYGYTF
TRBD1	NA	TRBJ2-1	TRBV12-5	TGTGCTAGTGGTTTCACCGGGACAGGGGGCAATGAGCAGTTCTTC	CASGFTGTGGNEQFF
TRBD1	NA	TRBJ2-7	TRBV14	TGTGCCAGCAGCTACACAGGGGGCGCGTTGATCTACGAGCAGTACTTC	CASSYTGGALIYEQYF
TRBD2	few	TRBJ2-1	TRBV7-2	TGTGCCAGCAGCAAACAAAGACTAGCGGACCACAATGAGCAGTTCTTC	CASSKQRLADHNEQFF
NA	few	TRBJ1-3	TRBV9	TGTGCCAGCAGCCTCTGGGCTGGAAACACCATATATTTT	CASSLWAGNTIYF
NA	few	TRBJ1-2	TRBV21-1	TGTGCCAGCAGCAAAATGGCAGGGTATGGCTACACCTTC	CASSKMAGYGYTF
TRBD2	NA	TRBJ2-1	TRBV25-1	TGTGCCAGCAGTGATGACCGGAAAGCGGGAGAAAGATACAATGAGCAGTTCTTC	CASSDDRKAGERYNEQFF
NA	many	TRBJ1-1	TRBV7-6	TGTGCCAGCAGCGCCACAGGGAAGTACGGCACTGAAGCTTTCTTT	CASSATGKYGTEAFF
NA	NA	TRBJ1-5	TRBV25-1	TGTGCCAGCAGTGTTACAGAGAGCAATCAGCCCCAGCATTTT	CASSVTESNQPQHF
NA	NA	TRBJ1-6	TRBV20-1	TGCAGTGCTAGGGGAGTCAGGAGTTACTATAATTCACCCCTCCACTTT	CSARGVRSYYNSPLHF
NA	few	TRBJ2-7	TRBV29-1	TGCAGCGTTGAACAGACTAACTACGAGCAGTACTTC	CSVEQTNYEQYF
NA	few	TRBJ1-5	TRBV2	TGTGCCAGCACTAGGGGGGGTCAGCCCCAGCATTTT	CASTRGGQPQHF
NA	NA	TRBJ1-6	TRBV6-6	TGTGCCAGCATCAGACAGTTGAATAATTCACCCCTCCACTTT	CASIRQLNNSPLHF
NA	NA	TRBJ2-1	TRBV7-2	TGTGCCAGCAGCTTAAGTATCGCGAATGAGCAGTTCTTC	CASSLSIANEQFF
TRBD2	NA	TRBJ2-1	TRBV6-5	TGTGCCAGCAGTTACTTCGGGGGGGCCAATGAGCAGTTCTTC	CASSYFGGANEQFF
NA	NA	TRBJ2-2	TRBV12-3/TRBV12-4	TGTGCCAGCGCCGGAAATGCGAACACCGGGGAGCTGTTTTTT	CASAGNANTGELFF
NA	many	TRBJ1-2	TRBV29-1	TGCAGCGTTGGGGGGGAACCCTATGGCTACACCTTC	CSVGGEPYGYTF
NA	many	TRBJ1-5	TRBV29-1	TGCAGCGTCCGCAGCCTGGAAAGTGGGCCCCAGCATTTT	CSVRSLESGPQHF
NA	NA	TRBJ2-7	TRBV4-1	TGCGCCAGCAGCCAAGACTCGGCTAGCTTCTATTCCGAGCAGTACTTC	CASSQDSASFYSEQYF
NA	NA	TRBJ2-3	TRBV20-1	TGCAGTATCGGGGCAGACACAGATACGCAGTATTTT	CSIGADTDTQYF
NA	NA	TRBJ2-2	TRBV12-3/TRBV12-4	TGTGCCAGCAGTTTTCGGGTTATCACCGGGGAGCTGTTTTTT	CASSFRVITGELFF
NA	NA	TRBJ2-3	TRBV12-3/TRBV12-4	TGTGCCAGCAGATGGGGAGAGACGCAGTATTTT	CASRWGETQYF
NA	NA	TRBJ2-3	TRBV29-1	TGCAGCGTTGGTGACTTTGGGGTCGGGGGAATCACAGATACGCAGTATTTT	CSVGDFGVGGITDTQYF
NA	NA	TRBJ2-3	TRBV18	TGTGCCAGCTCATCCAGATCAGATACGCAGTATTTT	CASSSRSDTQYF
NA	NA	TRBJ2-7	TRBV5-1	TGCGCCAGCAGCTCACTACCCGGACAGGGACTATACGAGCAGTACTTC	CASSSLPGQGLYEQYF
TRBD1	few	TRBJ1-5	TRBV5-1	TGCGCCAGCAGCTTGGACGGACAGGCGAATCAGCCCCAGCATTTT	CASSLDGQANQPQHF
TRBD1	few	TRBJ2-7	TRBV6-2/TRBV6-3	TGTGCCAGCAGTGACCGAACAGGGGCCCCCTACGAGCAGTACTTC	CASSDRTGAPYEQYF
TRBD1	NA	TRBJ2-6	TRBV5-1	TGCGCCAGCAGCTCCCCATCCACAGGGGTCCTCTCTGGGGCCAACGTCCTGACTTTC	CASSSPSTGVLSGANVLTF
NA	few	TRBJ1-1	TRBV7-9	TGTGCCGGTGCGGTTTTGAACACTGAAGCTTTCTTT	CAGAVLNTEAFF
NA	many	TRBJ1-4	TRBV29-1	TGCAGCGTCAGCGGATCCGGTGGGGAAAAACTGTTTTTT	CSVSGSGGEKLFF
NA	few	TRBJ1-1	TRBV5-1	TGCGCCAGCAGCTTGGCAGCATTCACTGAAGCTTTCTTT	CASSLAAFTEAFF
NA	few	TRBJ1-5	TRBV6-6	TGTGCCAGCAAAGCGGGATCCAATCAGCCCCAGCATTTT	CASKAGSNQPQHF
NA	NA	TRBJ1-2	TRBV27	TGTGCCAGCACCAATACGGGGTACCATGGCTACACCTTC	CASTNTGYHGYTF
NA	few	TRBJ2-7	TRBV5-5	TGTGCCAGCAAAGGGTGGGACCGGAGCTCCTACGAGCAGTACTTC	CASKGWDRSSYEQYF
TRBD1	NA	TRBJ2-2	TRBV20-1	TGCAGTGCTACCCATACAGGGGGCAACACCGGGGAGCTGTTTTTT	CSATHTGGNTGELFF
TRBD1	NA	TRBJ2-5	TRBV27	TGTGCCAGCACTCCTCAGGGGGCGGAGACCCAGTACTTC	CASTPQGAETQYF
NA	NA	TRBJ2-3	TRBV7-9	TGTGCCAGCAGCTTAGCGTCAGGAGAGCCGCAGTATTTT	CASSLASGEPQYF
NA	many	TRBJ1-5	TRBV5-1	TGCGCCAGCCAGAGCCCGGGAGTGCAGCCCCAGCATTTT	CASQSPGVQPQHF
NA	NA	TRBJ2-2	TRBV5-1	TGCGCCAGCAGCTTGGACCTAGCTGGCACCGGGGAGCTGTTTTTT	CASSLDLAGTGELFF